The T cell receptor (beta chain) described here comes from a study of cytomegalovirus exposure and HLA in healthy donors. Study-wide points: A later analysis reportedly found that, within productive TCRs, an Asian-associated ancestry cluster had fewer N-insertions than the mean observed across the roughly 630 donors.

In this sample, this clone turned up once. Antigen: not known. The V and J ends lost 3 bases and 3 bases, in that order; junction bases with no gene match: 9. CDR3 length: 16 residues. Germline loops: CDR1 SGDLS, CDR2 YYNGEE. The PCR made use of 60 Vbeta and 13 Jbeta primers. The method was immunoSEQ multiplex PCR; TCRdb's version includes in-frame clones alone and lacks a portion of them. The repertoire holds more than 150,000 clones, with 70% to 90% as singletons. Material: PBMCs. This TCR was sampled from a man younger than 35 in good health and CMV-seropositive. The rearrangement uses TRBV9 and TRBJ2-1; 7 nucleotides line up with TRBD2. CDR3 sequence reads: CASSEPRLARYNEQFF. The CDR3 bases are TGTGCCAGCAGCGAGCCCCGACTAGCCCGCTACAATGAGCAGTTCTTC.